This record covers a single T cell receptor beta chain. The antigen remains undetermined. It may be a read error: a sequence one base away is much more abundant. The record originates from a study of breast tumors, draining lymph nodes, adjacent tissues. Whole-study findings and limits: Tumors had less TCR diversity than lymph nodes, more than nontumor tissue. Compared with basal-like, luminal-like tumors shared significantly more repertoire with nontumor tissue. The data were judged consistent with most tumor T cells coming from lymph node and expanding in tumor. That most tumor T cells come from lymph nodes remained unproven.

Germline V CDR1 and CDR2: SEHNR, FQNEAQ (reference sequence). The CDR3 length is 15 residues. The lymph nodes were axillary draining lymph nodes from breast cancer patients. TCRdb ran MiXCR on the multiplex PCR reads and lists one entry per CDR3 protein. Here the sample spans some 130,000 distinct CDR3 sequences, around 24% being singletons. This chain links TRBV7-9 with TRBJ2-1; D possibly corresponds to TRBD2 (5 bases). The source material was axillary lymph node tissue. This clonotype was sampled from a female donor with breast cancer. Some clones in this sample may be carry-over from other donors' samples. Here the CDR3 reads CASSLGTSFYNEQSF. The CDR3 DNA follows: TGTGCCAGCAGCTTAGGTACTAGTTTTTACAATGAGCAGTCCTTC.